The next 15 T cell receptor beta chains were all read from a single sample in a study of CXCR3-negative and CXCR3-positive naive CD8 T cells. Libraries of TRB cDNA were made by 5' RACE and carried UMIs. TCRdb re-called the 5' RACE reads and shows each CDR3 protein once, DNA omitted. The table for this sample gives tens of thousands of distinct CDR3 sequences. Material for sequencing was naive CXCR3- CD8+ T cells from blood. Subset denoted: CD45RO-CCR7+CD27+CD95- naive CD8+ T cells lacking CXCR3 (TNR3-). The source of these receptors is a human donor in good health. Some clones in this sample may be carry-over from other donors' samples.

CDR3 sequence: CSAKDSGGNTGELFF. This rearrangement joins TRBV20-1 to TRBJ2-2; TCRdb's D gene call, TRBD2, goes unchecked for lack of DNA. Germline CDR1 reads DFQATT; CDR2 reads SNEGSKA (reference sequence). This CDR3 region has 15 residues.

The CDR3 here is CSVEDFDRGNYGYTF. The V gene is TRBV29-1, the J gene TRBJ1-2; with no DNA, the TCRdb D assignment of TRBD1 cannot be verified. Germline loops: CDR1 SQVTM, CDR2 ANQGSEA. There are 15 residues in the CDR3.

The V and J genes are TRBV20-1 and TRBJ1-5; the D call from TCRdb, TRBD1, cannot be confirmed without DNA. CDR1 and CDR2 (germline): DFQATT, SNEGSKA (reference sequence). The CDR3 is 14 amino acids. CDR3 protein: CSARLSGVNQPQHF.

The chain carries TRBV12-3 or TRBV12-4 and TRBJ2-5; without DNA, the TCRdb call of TRBD1 cannot be checked. The CDR3 loop spans 14 amino acids. CDR3 in amino acids: CASRIQGPPETQYF.

The chain employs TRBV5-1 and TRBJ2-1; TCRdb lists TRBD2, though no DNA is available to test this call. In germline, CDR1 is SGHRS, CDR2 YFSETQ. The CDR3 is made up of 14 amino acids. The CDR3 loop reads CASTLGGGAHEQFF. The whole variable domain, remainder taken from reference TRBV5-1 and TRBJ2-1, is KAGVTQTPRYLIKTRGQQVTLSCSPISGHRSVSWYQQTPGQGLQFLFEYFSETQRNKGNFPGRFSGRQFSNSRSEMNVSTLELGDSALYLCASTLGGGAHEQFFGPGTRLTVL.

The chain links TRBV29-1 to TRBJ2-1; TCRdb's D call, TRBD1, is unchecked because there is no DNA. Germline V gene lookup returns CDR1 SQVTM and CDR2 ANQGSEA. This CDR3 is 12 amino acids long. CDR3 region: CSVDMDRGEQFF.

This rearrangement joins TRBV6-2 or TRBV6-3 to TRBJ1-1. The CDR3 is 17 amino acids. From germline, CDR1 is MNHEY and CDR2 SVGEGT. The CDR3 loop reads CASSYSRSIAQNTEAFF.

The V gene is TRBV7-3, the J gene TRBJ2-5; TCRdb lists TRBD1, though no DNA is available to test this call. This CDR3 contains 14 residues. Germline CDR1 SGHTA, CDR2 FQGTGA. CDR3: CASSATGGLETQYF.

The genes are TRBV5-5 and TRBJ1-1. The germline CDR1 and CDR2 sequences are SGHKS and YYEKEE (reference sequence). This CDR3 is 14 amino acids long. CDR3 loop: CASSLGSWDTEAFF.

V gene TRBV7-2 combines with J gene TRBJ1-5; TCRdb returns TRBD1, unconfirmable since there is no DNA. The germline V gene encodes CDR1 SGHTA and CDR2 FQGNSA. CDR3 size: 16 residues. The CDR3 here is CASSLVIGTSNQPQHF.

The V and J genes are TRBV3-1 and TRBJ2-1. This CDR3 comprises 12 residues. Germline loops: CDR1 LGHDT, CDR2 YNNKEL (reference sequence). CDR3 amino acids: CASSHTGNEQFF.

The genes are TRBV15 and TRBJ2-7; TCRdb outputs TRBD1, but without DNA this stays unchecked. CDR3 length: 16 amino acids. From germline, CDR1 is LNHNV and CDR2 YYDKDF (reference sequence). CDR3 loop: CATSREVGKTDYEQYF.

The chain links TRBV29-1 to TRBJ2-7. CDR3 length: 12 amino acids. CDR1 is SQVTM and CDR2 is ANQGSEA in the germline V gene. This CDR3 reads CSVEVGRNEQYF.

The rearrangement uses TRBV29-1 and TRBJ2-2; the TCRdb D gene call, TRBD1, has no DNA to confirm it. CDR3 length: 15 residues. The V gene's germline CDR1 is SQVTM and CDR2 ANQGSEA. CDR3 in amino acids: CSVEDPHRETGELFF.

This sequence joins TRBV20-1 and TRBJ1-1; TCRdb indicates TRBD1, and absent DNA this call remains unverified. Germline V lookup: CDR1 DFQATT, CDR2 SNEGSKA (reference sequence). The CDR3 consists of 15 residues. CDR3 sequence reads: CSAPGPAVSGTEAFF.